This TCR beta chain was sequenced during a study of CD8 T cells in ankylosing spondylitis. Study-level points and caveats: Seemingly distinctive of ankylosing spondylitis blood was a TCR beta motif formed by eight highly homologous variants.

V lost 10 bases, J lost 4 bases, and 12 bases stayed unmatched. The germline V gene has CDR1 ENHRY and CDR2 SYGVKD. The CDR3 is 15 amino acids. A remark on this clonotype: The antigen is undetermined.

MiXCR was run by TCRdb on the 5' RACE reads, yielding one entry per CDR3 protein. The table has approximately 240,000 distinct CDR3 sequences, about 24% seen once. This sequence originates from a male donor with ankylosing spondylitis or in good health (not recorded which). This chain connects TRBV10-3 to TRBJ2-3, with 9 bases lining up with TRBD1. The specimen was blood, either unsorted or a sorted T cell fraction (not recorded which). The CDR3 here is CATLGGTGTSDTQYF. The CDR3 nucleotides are TGTGCCACCCTGGGGGGGACAGGGACATCAGATACGCAGTATTTT.